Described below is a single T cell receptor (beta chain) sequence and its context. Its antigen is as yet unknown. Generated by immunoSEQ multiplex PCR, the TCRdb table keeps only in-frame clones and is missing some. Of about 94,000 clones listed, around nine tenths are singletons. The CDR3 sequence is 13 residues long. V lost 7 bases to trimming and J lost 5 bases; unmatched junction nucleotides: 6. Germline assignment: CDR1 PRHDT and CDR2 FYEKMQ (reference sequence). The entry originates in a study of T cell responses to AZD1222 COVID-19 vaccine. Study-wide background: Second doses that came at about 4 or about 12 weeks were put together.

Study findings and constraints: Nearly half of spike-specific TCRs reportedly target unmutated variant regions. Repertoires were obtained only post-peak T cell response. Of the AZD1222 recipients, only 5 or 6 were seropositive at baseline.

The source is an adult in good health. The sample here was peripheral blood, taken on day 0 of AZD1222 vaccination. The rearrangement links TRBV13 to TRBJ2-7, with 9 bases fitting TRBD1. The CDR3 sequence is CASTTGGADEQYF. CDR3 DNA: TGTGCCAGCACTACAGGGGGCGCGGACGAGCAGTACTTC.